The source of this TCR beta chain is a study of technical replicates of blood from a handful of donors. TCRdb keeps only in-frame clones here, not all; method: immunoSEQ multiplex PCR. This sample has some 80,000 clones, with around 97% found just once. CDR1 and CDR2 from the germline V gene are LGHNA and YNFKEQ. The V gene end was trimmed by 3 bases and the J gene end by 8 bases; junction bases not matched to a gene: 9. CDR3 length equals 16 residues. The chain links TRBV4-2 to TRBJ1-4; 10 bases agree with TRBD1. This TCR came from a human donor in good health. The source material was T cells isolated from PBMCs. The DNA for the CDR3 is TGTGCCAGCAGCCAGGAGATTGGGACAGGGGTGGAAAAACTGTTTTTT. Amino acids: CASSQEIGTGVEKLFF.